The 27 T cell receptor beta chains in this list originate from one sample, sequenced in a study of blood T cell repertoires in COVID-19 (dated by TCRdb to about 2020). Libraries were constructed by the immunoSEQ multiplex PCR assay. TCRdb stores this immuneACCESS table with in-frame sequences only. Part of the clones is absent; in the studies checked, under half of the shortfall reflects unresolved V genes, and no reason is known for the rest. The sample table records 200,000 to 250,000 clones; more than 85% of these occur just once. The top ten hold around 3.1% of the sample. The specimen was peripheral blood. The source of these receptors is a man aged 55 to 70 with acute or convalescent COVID-19.

This clone occurred a few times. The gene calls are TRBV9 and TRBJ1-2, with D possibly matching TRBD1 (6 bases). Trimming pared 6 bases from V and 5 bases from J, leaving 20 bases between. Per the germline V gene, CDR1 is SGDLS and CDR2 is YYNGEE. The CDR3 is 15 residues long. CDR3 in amino acids: CASNRVRFLRYGYTF. The CDR3 DNA sequence: TGTGCCAGCAACAGGGTTCGCTTTCTGAGGTATGGCTACACCTTC.

The CDR3 spells CASSVDRGETQYF. The CDR3 DNA reads TGTGCCAGCAGCGTGGACAGGGGGGAGACCCAGTACTTC. The chain joins TRBV9 to TRBJ2-5; 10 nucleotides agree with TRBD1. Germline values: CDR1 SGDLS, CDR2 YYNGEE. This CDR3 is 13 amino acids long. Trimming took 2 bases from V and 5 from J; bases not matched to a gene: 0.

The V gene is TRBV11-2, the J gene TRBJ2-5, with a weak D call TRBD2 (7 bases). The germline V gene has CDR1 SGHAT and CDR2 FQNNGV. Trimming pared 5 bases from V and 0 bases from J, leaving 16 bases between. The CDR3 totals 16 residues. For the CDR3, the DNA is TGTGCCAGCAGCCGGGGGGCGGGGCTAAACCAAGAGACCCAGTACTTC. This codes for CASSRGAGLNQETQYF.

This clone showed up just a few times. The chain employs TRBV11-2 and TRBJ2-7; 12 bases fit TRBD2. The junction had 3 bases not matched to a gene; V was cut back by 1 base and J by 2 bases. This CDR3 spans 16 amino acids. Germline CDR1 SGHAT, CDR2 FQNNGV. CDR3 protein: CASSLGTSGVPYEQYF. The DNA for the CDR3 is TGTGCCAGCAGCTTAGGGACTAGCGGGGTCCCCTACGAGCAGTACTTC. Using reference TRBV11-2 and TRBJ2-7 for the parts outside the CDR3, the full variable domain is EAGVAQSPRYKIIEKRQSVAFWCNPISGHATLYWYQQILGQGPKLLIQFQNNGVVDDSQLPKDRFSAERLKGVDSTLKIQPAKLEDSAVYLCASSLGTSGVPYEQYFGPGTRLTVT.

V usage is TRBV19 and J usage is TRBJ2-2; 8 bases match TRBD2. Unmatched junction bases numbered 1, after V lost 3 bases and J lost 1 base. This CDR3 comprises 15 residues. In germline, CDR1 is LNHDA, CDR2 SQIVND (reference sequence). CDR3 loop: CASSMLAGNTGELFF. CDR3 in DNA: TGTGCCAGTAGTATGCTAGCGGGGAACACCGGGGAGCTGTTTTTT.

The sample holds one count of this clone. The chain carries TRBV7-9 and TRBJ1-2; tentatively, D is TRBD1 (6 bases). The CDR3 loop spans 15 amino acids. Germline V gives CDR1 SEHNR, CDR2 FQNEAQ (reference sequence). The V and J ends lost 2 bases and 0 bases respectively, with 10 bases between them. In DNA form, the CDR3 reads TGTGCCAGCAGCTTACCCGGACAGCCTAACTATGGCTACACCTTC. Amino acids: CASSLPGQPNYGYTF.

The genes are TRBV21-1 and TRBJ2-7; the listed D gene, TRBD2, was not tested against the DNA. TRBV21-1 constitutes a pseudogene. The CDR3 loop spans 14 amino acids. The CDR3 region is CASSNPKRRDEQYF. In DNA, the CDR3 is TGTGCCAGCAGCAATCCAAAAAGACGGGACGAGCAGTACTTC.

J is TRBJ2-3 and V is TRBV2, with 9 bases fitting TRBD1. The CDR3 sequence is 16 residues long. The germline gives CDR1 SNHLY, CDR2 FYNNEI. Trimming cost V 5 bases and J 0 bases; bases outside gene matches: 6. The CDR3 DNA sequence: TGTGCCAGCAGTTCCCTTGGGACAGGGAGCACAGATACGCAGTATTTT. It is translated as CASSSLGTGSTDTQYF.

This chain uses TRBV7-8 with TRBJ1-6; the D gene is possibly TRBD1 (6 bases). This CDR3 is built from 18 residues. The V end lost 2 bases, the J end lost 0 bases, and 14 bases lay between the germline ends. Per the germline V gene, CDR1 is SGHVS and CDR2 is FQNEAQ. CDR3 DNA: TGTGCCAGCAGCTTAAGACAGGTCGTGAGCTCCTATAATTCACCCCTCCACTTT. Translated: CASSLRQVVSSYNSPLHF.

The chain links TRBV3-1 (or the pseudogene TRBV3-2) to TRBJ2-5; D may be TRBD2 (6 bases). The CDR3 is 14 amino acids. The V end was cut by 4 bases, the J end by 9 bases, with 18 bases between. Germline assignment: CDR1 LGHDT and CDR2 YNNKEL (reference sequence). CDR3 protein: CASSPAGSFGAQYF. DNA for the CDR3: TGTGCCAGCAGCCCGGCGGGGTCCTTCGGGGCCCAGTACTTC.

J is TRBJ2-2 and V is TRBV7-3, with D tentatively TRBD1 (6 bases). V lost 3 bases and J 7 bases, leaving 15 bases between the germline ends. The CDR3 runs to 15 residues. Germline CDR1 SGHTA, CDR2 FQGTGA. CDR3 DNA sequence: TGTGCCAGCAGCTTGGACAGACGTCGGGGCGGGGAGCTGTTTTTT. Protein sequence: CASSLDRRRGGELFF.

J is TRBJ2-7 and V is TRBV10-1, with 9 bases fitting TRBD1. V lost 0 bases, J lost 7 bases, and 7 bases stayed unmatched. Germline-derived CDR1 and CDR2 are WNHNN and SYGVQD (reference sequence). This CDR3 has 15 residues. In DNA form, the CDR3 reads TGCGCCAGCAGTGAGTCTGGACAGGGGACGTCGGAGCAGTACTTC. Amino acid sequence: CASSESGQGTSEQYF.

This chain joins TRBV10-1 and TRBJ1-1, with TRBD1 matching 8 bases. Trimming at V came to 0 bases and at J to 8 bases, leaving 11 bases not matched to a gene. The CDR3 has 16 residues. CDR1 and CDR2 from the germline V gene are WNHNN and SYGVQD (reference sequence). CDR3 loop: CASSESTGADEWEAFF. For the CDR3, the DNA is TGCGCCAGCAGTGAGTCGACAGGGGCGGACGAATGGGAAGCTTTCTTT.

This clone has at least ten counts. The chain uses TRBV2 and TRBJ1-6, with 9 bases identical to TRBD1. The CDR3 has 14 amino acids. Unmatched junction bases numbered 7, after V lost 7 bases and J lost 9 bases. CDR1 and CDR2 from the germline V gene are SNHLY and FYNNEI. CDR3 loop: CASTVGQGTSPLHF. The CDR3 DNA reads as TGTGCCAGCACCGTAGGACAGGGGACTTCACCCCTCCACTTT.

The CDR3 loop reads CASSLWQFPTRSSYNEQFF. The DNA of the CDR3 is TGTGCCAGCAGTTTATGGCAGTTCCCGACTAGAAGCTCCTACAATGAGCAGTTCTTC. The chain employs TRBV27 and TRBJ2-1, with D perhaps matching TRBD2 (6 bases). The V and J ends lost 1 base and 0 bases respectively, with 19 bases between them. The germline CDR1 and CDR2 sequences are MNHEY and SMNVEV (reference sequence). CDR3 length equals 19 residues.

This chain connects TRBV18 to TRBJ1-2, with TRBD1 matching 7 bases. The CDR3 loop spans 16 amino acids. Germline values: CDR1 KGHSH, CDR2 LQKENI. The V gene end was trimmed by 1 base and the J gene end by 2 bases; junction bases not matched to a gene: 7. The CDR3 DNA sequence: TGTGCCAGCTCACCACTAAAGGGGGCGCAGAACTATGGCTACACCTTC. This gives the protein CASSPLKGAQNYGYTF.

The chain combines TRBV12-2 with TRBJ2-3; TRBD1, the D gene given by the table, was not confirmed from the DNA. TRBV12-2 is a known pseudogene. The CDR3 sequence is 16 residues long. CDR3 sequence (DNA): TGTGCAAGTCGCTTGGAGCAAGGGGGCCCCACAGATACGCAGTATTTT. Protein sequence: CASRLEQGGPTDTQYF.

The J gene is TRBJ2-3, the V gene TRBV7-8; 8 bases agree with TRBD2. This CDR3 contains 15 residues. V dropped 5 bases and J dropped 3; count of bases not matched to a gene: 7. The germline V gene encodes CDR1 SGHVS and CDR2 FQNEAQ. CDR3 sequence: CASSPRAGATDTQYF. The CDR3 DNA is TGTGCCAGCAGCCCGAGAGCGGGGGCGACAGATACGCAGTATTTT. Filled out from reference TRBV7-8 and TRBJ2-3, the complete variable domain reads GAGVSQSPRYKVAKRGQDVALRCDPISGHVSLFWYQQALGQGPEFLTYFQNEAQLDKSGLPSDRFFAERPEGSVSTLKIQRTQQEDSAVYLCASSPRAGATDTQYFGPGTRLTVL.

The chain carries TRBV2 and TRBJ2-7; 8 bases match TRBD1. With V trimmed by 7 bases and J by 3 bases, 8 bases remained unmatched. Per germline, CDR1 SNHLY and CDR2 FYNNEI. The CDR3 is made up of 14 amino acids. The CDR3 is CASTITGGIYEQYF. CDR3 nucleotide sequence: TGTGCCAGCACTATAACAGGGGGGATCTACGAGCAGTACTTC.

V and J are TRBV7-3 and TRBJ1-2, with 8 positions matching TRBD1. Losses at the gene ends were 2 bases for V and 8 bases for J; bases not matched to a gene: 4. CDR1 and CDR2 (germline): SGHTA, FQGTGA. The CDR3 spans 13 residues. CDR3 bases: TGTGCCAGCAGCTTACGACAGGGGAGAGGCTACACCTTC. Translating it yields CASSLRQGRGYTF. The entire variable domain, with the rest obtained from reference TRBV7-3 and TRBJ1-2, is as follows: GAGVSQTPSNKVTEKGKYVELRCDPISGHTALYWYRQSLGQGPEFLIYFQGTGAADDSGLPNDRFFAVRPEGSVSTLKIQRTERGDSAVYLCASSLRQGRGYTFGSGTRLTVV.

J is TRBJ1-2 and V is TRBV28; 9 positions match TRBD1. CDR1 and CDR2 (germline): MDHEN, SYDVKM. This CDR3 has 13 residues. V gave up 7 bases and J gave up 5 bases; unmatched junction bases: 5. The CDR3 region is CASTTGGAYGYTF. In DNA form, the CDR3 reads TGTGCCAGCACCACAGGGGGCGCTTATGGCTACACCTTC.

This rearrangement joins TRBV4-3 to TRBJ2-3; 7 nucleotides line up with TRBD2. Trimming took 3 bases from V and 2 from J; bases not matched to a gene: 17. The CDR3 spans 19 residues. Per the germline V gene, CDR1 is LGHNA and CDR2 is YSLEER. CDR3 sequence reads: CASSQGLHPARTTTDTQYF. As DNA, the CDR3 is TGCGCCAGCAGCCAGGGACTACACCCGGCTAGGACTACCACAGATACGCAGTATTTT.

This chain links TRBV30 with TRBJ1-5; 7 bases are shared with TRBD1. The V segment lost 3 bases and the J segment 3 bases; nucleotides outside the gene matches: 5. Germline CDR1 is GTSNPN and CDR2 is SVGIG (reference sequence). This CDR3 is 14 amino acids long. CDR3 bases: TGTGCCTGGAGCCTGGGACAGATCAATCAGCCCCAGCATTTT. Its translation is CAWSLGQINQPQHF.

CDR3 amino acids: CASSYPLGETQYF. The CDR3 DNA reads TGTGCCAGCAGTTACCCCCTCGGTGAGACCCAGTACTTC. The chain links TRBV6-8 to TRBJ2-5; D is unclear. The V and J ends lost 2 bases and 5 bases respectively, with 9 bases between them. Germline V gene sequence: CDR1 MNHGY, CDR2 SAAAGT. The CDR3 covers 13 residues.

The chain is built from TRBV5-4 and TRBJ2-1, with 9 bases matching TRBD2. Germline values: CDR1 SGHNT, CDR2 YYREEE (reference sequence). The CDR3 spans 15 residues. J lost 6 bases, V lost 1 base, and 5 bases had no gene match. For the CDR3, the DNA is TGTGCCAGCAGCTTGCGCGGGGGGGCTCGCAATGAGCAGTTCTTC. It codes for CASSLRGGARNEQFF.

The V and J genes are TRBV27 and TRBJ1-1; 11 bases are shared with TRBD1. The germline V gene has CDR1 MNHEY and CDR2 SMNVEV (reference sequence). V shed 5 bases and J 6 bases; nucleotides not matched to a gene: 14. The CDR3 is made up of 17 amino acids. CDR3 nucleotide sequence: TGTGCCAGCAGTCAACTTGGACAGGGGGCATTGGTAGCTGAAGCTTTCTTT. It codes for CASSQLGQGALVAEAFF.

This clone was picked up one time. This could be a read error, since a much larger clone is one nucleotide away. Other DNA sequences within the sample encode an identical CDR3. V and J are TRBV19 and TRBJ1-1, with D possibly TRBD1 on 5 matching bases. With 3 bases removed from V and 0 bases from J, the gap between germline ends came to 8 bases. Germline CDR1 LNHDA, CDR2 SQIVND (reference sequence). The CDR3 consists of 14 residues. The CDR3 DNA reads as TGTGCCAGTAGTATTGGCAGGGTGAACACTGAAGCTTTCTTT. Encoded protein: CASSIGRVNTEAFF. Supplemented by reference TRBV19 and TRBJ1-1, the full variable domain reads DGGITQSPKYLFRKEGQNVTLSCEQNLNHDAMYWYRQDPGQGLRLIYYSQIVNDFQKGDIAEGYSVSREKKESFPLTVTSAQKNPTAFYLCASSIGRVNTEAFFGQGTRLTVV.